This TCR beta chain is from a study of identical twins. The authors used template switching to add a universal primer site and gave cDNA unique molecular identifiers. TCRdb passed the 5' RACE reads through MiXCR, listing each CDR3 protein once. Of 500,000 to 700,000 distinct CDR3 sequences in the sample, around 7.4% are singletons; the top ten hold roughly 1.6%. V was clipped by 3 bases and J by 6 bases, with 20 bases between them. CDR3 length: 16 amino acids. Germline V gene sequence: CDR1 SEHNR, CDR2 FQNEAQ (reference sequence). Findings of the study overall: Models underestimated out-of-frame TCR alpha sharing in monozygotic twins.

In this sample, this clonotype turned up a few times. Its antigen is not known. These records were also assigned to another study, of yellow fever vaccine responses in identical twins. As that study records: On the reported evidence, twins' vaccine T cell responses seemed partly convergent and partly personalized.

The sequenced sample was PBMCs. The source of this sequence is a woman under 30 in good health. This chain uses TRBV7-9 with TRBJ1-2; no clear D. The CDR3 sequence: CASSLGAELGNHGYTF. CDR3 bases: TGTGCCAGCAGCTTGGGAGCGGAGTTGGGGAACCATGGCTACACCTTC.